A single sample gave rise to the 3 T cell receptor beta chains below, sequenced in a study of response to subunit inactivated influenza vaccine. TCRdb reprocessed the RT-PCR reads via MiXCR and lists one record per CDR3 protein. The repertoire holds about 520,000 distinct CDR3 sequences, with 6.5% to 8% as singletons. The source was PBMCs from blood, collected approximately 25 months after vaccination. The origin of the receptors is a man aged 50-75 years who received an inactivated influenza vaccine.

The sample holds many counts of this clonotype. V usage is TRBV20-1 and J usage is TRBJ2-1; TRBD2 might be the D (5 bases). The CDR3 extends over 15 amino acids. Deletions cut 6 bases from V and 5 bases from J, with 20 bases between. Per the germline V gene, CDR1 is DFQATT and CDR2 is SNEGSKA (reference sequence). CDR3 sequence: CSAPRKGLPNNEQFF. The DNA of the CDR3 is TGCAGTGCCCCGAGGAAAGGACTTCCTAACAATGAGCAGTTCTTC.

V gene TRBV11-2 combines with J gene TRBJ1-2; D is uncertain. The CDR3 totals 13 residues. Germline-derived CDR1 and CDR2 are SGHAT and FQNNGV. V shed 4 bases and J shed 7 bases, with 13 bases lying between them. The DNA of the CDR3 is TGTGCCAGCAGCTCAAGTGGGCCCTTTGGCTACACCTTC. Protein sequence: CASSSSGPFGYTF.

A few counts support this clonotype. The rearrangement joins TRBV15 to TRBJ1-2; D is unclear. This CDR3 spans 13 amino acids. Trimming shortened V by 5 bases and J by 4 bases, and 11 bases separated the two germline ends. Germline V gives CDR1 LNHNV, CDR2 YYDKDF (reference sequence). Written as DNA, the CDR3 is TGTGCCACCAGCGGACCTGCGGCCTATGGCTACACCTTC. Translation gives CATSGPAAYGYTF.